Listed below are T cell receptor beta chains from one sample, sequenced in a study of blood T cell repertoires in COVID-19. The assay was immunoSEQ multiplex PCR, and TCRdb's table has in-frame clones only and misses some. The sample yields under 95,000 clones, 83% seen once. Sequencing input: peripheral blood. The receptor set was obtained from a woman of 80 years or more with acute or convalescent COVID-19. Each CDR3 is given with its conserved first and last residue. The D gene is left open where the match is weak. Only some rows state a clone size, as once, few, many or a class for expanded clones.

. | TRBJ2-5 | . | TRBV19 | TGTGCCAGTAGTCCCTCCGACCGGAGAAAAGAGACCCAGTACTTC | CASSPSDRRKETQYF
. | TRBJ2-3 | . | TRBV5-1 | TGCGCCAGCAGCTTGGGACGCGGAACAGATACGCAGTATTTT | CASSLGRGTDTQYF
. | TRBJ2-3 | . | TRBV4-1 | TGCGCCAGCAGCCAAGATGTTAGAACAGATACGCAGTATTTT | CASSQDVRTDTQYF
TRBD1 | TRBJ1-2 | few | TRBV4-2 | TGTGCCAGCAGCCAAGATCCGGCAGGGGGGACCTATGGCTACACCTTC | CASSQDPAGGTYGYTF
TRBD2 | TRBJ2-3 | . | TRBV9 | TGTGCCAGCAGCGCGACTAGCGGGGGGGGATCAGGTACGCAGTATTTT | CASSATSGGGSGTQYF
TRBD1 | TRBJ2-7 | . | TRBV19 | TGTGCCAGTAGTATGCGACCCGGACAGGGGGCCCACGAGCAGTACTTC | CASSMRPGQGAHEQYF
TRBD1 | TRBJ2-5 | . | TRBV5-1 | TGCGCCAGCAGCTTGGGTGGGACAGGGGACCAAGAGACCCAGTACTTC | CASSLGGTGDQETQYF
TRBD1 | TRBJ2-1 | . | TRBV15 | TGTGCCACCAGCATATGGACAGGTGGCTCCTACAATGAGCAGTTCTTC | CATSIWTGGSYNEQFF
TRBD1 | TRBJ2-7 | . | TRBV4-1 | TGCGCCAGCAGCCAGGACCCCGGACAGGCCGCCTACGAGCAGTACTTC | CASSQDPGQAAYEQYF
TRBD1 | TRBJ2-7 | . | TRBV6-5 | TGTGCCAGCAGTTACCGGGACAGCCTCGAGCAGTACTTC | CASSYRDSLEQYF
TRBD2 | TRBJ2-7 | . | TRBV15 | TGTGCCACCAGCCGCGCGGCTAGCGGGAACTACGAGCAGTACTTC | CATSRAASGNYEQYF
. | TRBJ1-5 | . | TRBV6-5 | TGTGCCAGCAACCCAGGGGATCAGCCCCAGCATTTT | CASNPGDQPQHF
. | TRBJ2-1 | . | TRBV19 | TGTGCCAGTACCCATATGGGGGGTGCATTTGCCTACAATGAGCAGTTCTTC | CASTHMGGAFAYNEQFF
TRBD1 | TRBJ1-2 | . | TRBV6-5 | TGTGCCAGCAATACAGGGGCAGACTATGGCTACACCTTC | CASNTGADYGYTF
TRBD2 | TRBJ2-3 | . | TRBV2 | TGTGCCAGCACCCCACTAGCGGGATTCTCAGATACGCAGTATTTT | CASTPLAGFSDTQYF
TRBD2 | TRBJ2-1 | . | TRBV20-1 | TGCAGTGCTAGTGAGCGGGGCGGGGGTAATGAGCAGTTCTTC | CSASERGGGNEQFF
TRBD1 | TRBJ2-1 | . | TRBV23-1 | TGCGCCAGCAGTCAATCTGTCAGGGGACAGTACAATGAGCAGTTCTTC | CASSQSVRGQYNEQFF
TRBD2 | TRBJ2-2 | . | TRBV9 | TGTGCCAGCAGCTCGACTAGCGGGAGGGCGAACACCGGGGAGCTGTTTTTT | CASSSTSGRANTGELFF
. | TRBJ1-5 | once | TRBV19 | TGTGCCAGTAGCCAAACGGGGGAGTATCAGCCCCAGCATTTT | CASSQTGEYQPQHF
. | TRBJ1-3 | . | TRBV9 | TGTGCCAGCAGCGGGAGATCCACTGGAAACACCATATATTTT | CASSGRSTGNTIYF
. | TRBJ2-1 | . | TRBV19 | TGTGCCAGTAGTGTTTTAACGCGTACTCTGTCCAATGAGCAGTTCTTC | CASSVLTRTLSNEQFF
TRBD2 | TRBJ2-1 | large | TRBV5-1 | TGCGCCAGCAGCTATCCGGGACTAGGAGTCAATGAGCAGTTCTTC | CASSYPGLGVNEQFF
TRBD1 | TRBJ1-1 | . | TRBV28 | TGTGCCAGCAGTTCCCAAATAGGGACAGGGGTTGCTTTCTTT | CASSSQIGTGVAFF
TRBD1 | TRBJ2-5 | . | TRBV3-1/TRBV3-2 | TGTGCCAGCAGAACTAGAGGGACAGTCCAAGAGACCCAGTACTTC | CASRTRGTVQETQYF
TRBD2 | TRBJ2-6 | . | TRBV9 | TGTGCCAGCAGCATGGGACTAGCGGGAGTAAAGGGGGCCAACGTCCTGACTTTC | CASSMGLAGVKGANVLTF
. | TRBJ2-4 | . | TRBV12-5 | TGTGCTAGTGGTTTGGCGGTAGCCAAAAACATTCAGTACTTC | CASGLAVAKNIQYF
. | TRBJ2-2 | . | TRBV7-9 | TGTGCCAGCAGCTTACCCTTGGGCAGGGCCACCGGGGAGCTGTTTTTT | CASSLPLGRATGELFF
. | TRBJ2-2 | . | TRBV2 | TGTGCCAGCAGTGAAAACAGGGCCGGCGGGGAGCTGTTTTTT | CASSENRAGGELFF
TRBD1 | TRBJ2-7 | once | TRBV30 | TGTGCCTGGAGTGTCTGGGGCAGGGGGAGCGAGCAGTACTTC | CAWSVWGRGSEQYF
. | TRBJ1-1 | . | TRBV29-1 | TGCAGCGGAGGACAACCGAACACTGAAGCTTTCTTT | CSGGQPNTEAFF
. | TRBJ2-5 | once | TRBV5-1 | TGCGCCAGCAGCTTGGCGGGGACTGGACAAGAGACCCAGTACTTC | CASSLAGTGQETQYF
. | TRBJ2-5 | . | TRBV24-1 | TGTGCCACCAGTGATGTCCGGGGGATTATGGAGACCCAGTACTTC | CATSDVRGIMETQYF
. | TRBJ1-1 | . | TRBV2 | TGTGCCAGCACCGAAAGAGACTGGGGCAATACCCGGATGAACACTGAAGCTTTCTTT | CASTERDWGNTRMNTEAFF
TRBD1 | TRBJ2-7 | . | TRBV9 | TGTGCCAGCAGCGTAGGGGACAGATACTACGAGCAGTACTTC | CASSVGDRYYEQYF
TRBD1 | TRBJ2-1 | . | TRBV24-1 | TGTGCCACCAGTGCGCCAATCGACAGGGACTACAATGAGCAGTTCTTC | CATSAPIDRDYNEQFF
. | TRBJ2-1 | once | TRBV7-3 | TGTGCCAGCAGCTCAGCGGTTTACAATGAGCAGTTCTTC | CASSSAVYNEQFF
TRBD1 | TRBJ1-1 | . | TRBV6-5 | TGTGCCACCCAGACAGGGTCGAACACTGAAGCTTTCTTT | CATQTGSNTEAFF
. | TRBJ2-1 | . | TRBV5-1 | TGCGCCAGCAGCCCGGGGAGGAGCTCCTACAATGAGCAGTTCTTC | CASSPGRSSYNEQFF
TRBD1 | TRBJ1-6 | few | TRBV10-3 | TGTGCCATCAGGGGACAGCTAAATAATTCACCCCTCCACTTT | CAIRGQLNNSPLHF
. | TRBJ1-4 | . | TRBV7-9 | TGTGCCAGCAGCCGACCCTCGGGAGAGGGGTTTAATGAAAAACTGTTTTTT | CASSRPSGEGFNEKLFF
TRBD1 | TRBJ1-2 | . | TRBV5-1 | TGCGCCAGCAGCCCGGGACAGGGGAAAGGCTACACCTTC | CASSPGQGKGYTF
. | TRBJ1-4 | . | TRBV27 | TGTGCCAGCAGTTTTGCAGGGCACGGTGAAAAACTGTTTTTT | CASSFAGHGEKLFF
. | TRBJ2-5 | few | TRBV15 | TGTGCCACCAGCAGAGGCGCGGGGGAGACCCAGTACTTC | CATSRGAGETQYF
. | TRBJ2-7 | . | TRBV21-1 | TGTGCCAGCAGCAAGTTGGGCGACACCCCCTACGAGCAGTACTTC | CASSKLGDTPYEQYF
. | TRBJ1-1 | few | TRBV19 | TGTGCCAGTAGTATAGGTAGCGGCCGAGGTGACACTGAAGCTTTCTTT | CASSIGSGRGDTEAFF
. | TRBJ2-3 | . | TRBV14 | TGTGCCAGCAGCCCCTTTATTTCGTCTTTGACAGATACGCAGTATTTT | CASSPFISSLTDTQYF
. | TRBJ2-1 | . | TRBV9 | TGTGCCAGCAGCGAAGGGGATTCCTACAATGAGCAGTTCTTC | CASSEGDSYNEQFF
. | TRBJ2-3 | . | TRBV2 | TGTGCCAGCACCAGATTGACACTGGATACGCAGTATTTT | CASTRLTLDTQYF
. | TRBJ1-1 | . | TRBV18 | TGTGCCAGCTCACTCACGGAGCTGGTAATAGAGACTGAAGCTTTCTTT | CASSLTELVIETEAFF
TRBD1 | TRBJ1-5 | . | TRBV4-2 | TGTGCCAGCAGCCAAGATAATGACAGGGACCAGCCCCAGCATTTT | CASSQDNDRDQPQHF
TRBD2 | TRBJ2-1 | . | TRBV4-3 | TGCGCCAGCAGCCAAGCCGCGACTAGCGGTACCTACAATGAGCAGTTCTTC | CASSQAATSGTYNEQFF
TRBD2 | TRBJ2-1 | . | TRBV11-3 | TGTGCCAGCAGCTTAGGGGGGACTAGCGGTTACAATGAGCAGTTCTTC | CASSLGGTSGYNEQFF
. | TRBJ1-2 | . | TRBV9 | TGTGCCAGCAGCATCCCGGGACATCAAGCTCCTAATGGCTACACCTTC | CASSIPGHQAPNGYTF
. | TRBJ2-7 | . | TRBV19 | TGTGCCAGTAAAAGGCAGGGGGCGGGGGACGAGCAGTACTTC | CASKRQGAGDEQYF
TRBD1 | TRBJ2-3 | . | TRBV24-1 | TGTGCCACGACAGGGGGGCTTTCGACAGATACGCAGTATTTT | CATTGGLSTDTQYF